The 3 T cell receptor beta chains below come from one sample, sequenced in a study of blood T cell repertoires in COVID-19. The repertoire was sequenced with immunoSEQ multiplex PCR; TCRdb's copy has only in-frame clones and lacks some. The sample lists roughly 250,000 clones, roughly 79% occurring once. Specimen: peripheral blood. Source of these receptors: a woman aged 55-69 years with active or convalescent COVID-19.

This clone appeared a single time. J is TRBJ2-3 and V is TRBV5-1; 8 nucleotides match TRBD2. The CDR3 runs 16 residues. The germline V gene encodes CDR1 SGHRS and CDR2 YFSETQ. V was clipped by 0 bases and J by 2 bases; unmatched bases: 5. CDR3 sequence reads: CASSLDRRGATDTQYF. The CDR3 nucleotides are TGCGCCAGCAGCTTGGACAGGCGGGGGGCCACAGATACGCAGTATTTT.

In DNA, the CDR3 is TGTGCCAGCAGCCTGGGGGGACTAGCAAGCACAGATACGCAGTATTTT. The encoded protein is CASSLGGLASTDTQYF. The V gene is TRBV4-2, the J gene TRBJ2-3; 9 bases map to TRBD2. Germline assignment: CDR1 LGHNA and CDR2 YNFKEQ. After removal of 4 bases from V and 0 bases from J, the junction contained 5 bases not matched to a gene. The CDR3 extends over 16 amino acids.

This chain links TRBV24-1 with TRBJ2-1, with D tentatively TRBD2 (6 bases). V lost 6 bases, J lost 2 bases, and 13 bases lay in between. The CDR3 contains 15 residues. Germline V gene lookup returns CDR1 KGHDR and CDR2 SFDVKD. CDR3 nucleotide sequence: TGTGCCACCAGTCGAGGAGGGAACCCCTACAATGAGCAGTTCTTC. This encodes CATSRGGNPYNEQFF.